The T cell receptor delta chain described here comes from a study of γδ T cells in repeated Plasmodium falciparum infection. About the study: Donors were malaria-exposed Malian children or age- and gender-matched Australian children. Sampling occurred at baseline, pre-infection for selected infections, and 21 days post-infection.

TCRdb fed the multiplex PCR reads to CATT. This table has over 90,000 delta-chain clones, 0.9% to 1% appearing once. CDR1 is TSWWSYY, CDR2 QGS, per germline. This CDR3 is built from 25 residues. This clone was detected only a few times. What it binds is not known. Mismatch with germline at one junction end may stem from a read error. Bulk repertoires came from Vgamma9/Vdelta2+ or Vdelta2-negative gammadelta T cells flow-sorted from PBMC. Findings and limits, study-wide: Over time and infection, Vgamma9/Vdelta2+ repertoires remained highly stable and polyclonal.

The chain combines TRDV1 with TRDJ1; D may be TRDD2 or TRDD3 (6 bases each). This sequence originates from a pool of human donors (malaria-infected and uninfected, not separated). Sequenced material: gamma-delta T cells from blood. The CDR3 nucleotides are TGTGCTCTTGAGGAACTCGAACCTTCCCGTACGTACGTGCCAGGCGGGGGGACTAAGACCGATAAACTCATCTTT. As protein: CALEELEPSRTYVPGGGTKTDKLIF.